This T cell receptor beta chain was obtained from a study of cytomegalovirus exposure and HLA in healthy donors. Study outcomes and limitations: One variant, a missense change in DCLRE1C, was linked in a later analysis to TCR beta V- and J-gene trimming. A previous analysis found most TCR beta V segments productive roughly 87% or roughly 30% of the time.

Concerning this clone: Its antigen remains unknown.

Vbeta (60) and Jbeta (13) primers were used in the PCR. Profiled with immunoSEQ multiplex PCR; TCRdb holds only in-frame clones, not every one. The sample comprises 110,000 or so clones, around 77% of which are singletons, and around 5.8% rests with the top ten. Per the germline V gene, CDR1 is SGHRS and CDR2 is YFSETQ. Unmatched junction bases numbered 7, after V lost 5 bases and J lost 0 bases. This CDR3 is built from 16 residues. Sequenced material: PBMCs. This clonotype originated in a woman in her 30s in good health and CMV-seropositive. The chain joins TRBV5-1 to TRBJ2-7, with 11 positions matching TRBD2. Here the CDR3 reads CASRTGLAVSSYEQYF. CDR3 nucleotides: TGCGCCAGCAGAACGGGACTAGCGGTGAGCTCCTACGAGCAGTACTTC.